Following are 32 T cell receptor beta chains from one sample sequenced in a study. MiXCR, run by TCRdb on the 5' RACE reads, gives a single entry per CDR3 protein. The sample lists over 30,000 distinct CDR3 sequences, approximately 30% seen once, with around 4% in the top ten. The sample taken for sequencing was naive CD4+ T cells sorted from a lymph node. Subset here: naive CD4+ T cells, CD4+CD45RA+CD25-. These receptors originate from a female donor with breast cancer.

This clonotype was found a few times. The gene calls are TRBV7-9 and TRBJ1-1; D might be TRBD1 (5 bases). The V end was cut by 1 base, the J end by 3 bases, with 15 bases between. Germline-derived CDR1 and CDR2 are SEHNR and FQNEAQ (reference sequence). The CDR3 loop spans 16 amino acids. CDR3 bases: TGTGCCAGCAGCTTAGACGGGGCAGGGAGCTACACTGAAGCTTTCTTT. It translates to CASSLDGAGSYTEAFF.

V usage is TRBV7-3 and J usage is TRBJ2-5; D uncertain. Deletions cut 5 bases from V and 4 bases from J, with 11 bases between. From germline, CDR1 is SGHTA and CDR2 FQGTGA. There are 13 residues in the CDR3. The DNA of the CDR3 is TGTGCCAGCAGCACTCAGGTGGGAGAGACCCAGTACTTC. This encodes CASSTQVGETQYF. The whole variable domain, remainder taken from reference TRBV7-3 and TRBJ2-5, is GAGVSQTPSNKVTEKGKYVELRCDPISGHTALYWYRQSLGQGPEFLIYFQGTGAADDSGLPNDRFFAVRPEGSVSTLKIQRTERGDSAVYLCASSTQVGETQYFGPGTRLLVL.

This clonotype appeared a few times. The chain employs TRBV5-1 and TRBJ2-2, with D tentatively TRBD1 (6 bases). CDR3 length: 15 amino acids. Germline V gene sequence: CDR1 SGHRS, CDR2 YFSETQ. Trimming cost V 0 bases and J 3 bases, with 9 bases left between them. CDR3 sequence: CASSLAQGYTGELFF. CDR3 nucleotides: TGCGCCAGCAGCTTGGCTCAGGGGTACACCGGGGAGCTGTTTTTT.

This clonotype showed up many times. The chain has TRBV7-3 and TRBJ2-5, with D possibly matching TRBD2 (5 bases). The CDR3 length is 13 residues. V lost 5 bases and J 5 bases, leaving 12 bases between the germline ends. Germline values: CDR1 SGHTA, CDR2 FQGTGA. CDR3 DNA sequence: TGTGCCAGCAGCCCCTCCGGCGGGGAGACCCAGTACTTC. Translation: CASSPSGGETQYF.

J is TRBJ1-2 and V is TRBV5-6; D is possibly TRBD1 (5 bases). Trimming cost V 5 bases and J 5 bases, with 13 bases left between them. CDR3 size: 13 residues. Germline V gene sequence: CDR1 SGHDT, CDR2 YYEEEE. CDR3 in amino acids: CASRGDRGYGYTF. The CDR3, as DNA: TGTGCCAGCAGGGGGGACCGAGGATATGGCTACACCTTC.

This clonotype has more than one count but fewer than ten. The chain uses TRBV7-3 and TRBJ2-1; 12 bases agree with TRBD2. Germline CDR1 reads SGHTA; CDR2 reads FQGTGA. Unmatched junction bases numbered 7, after V lost 5 bases and J lost 5 bases. This CDR3 spans 16 amino acids. The CDR3 spells CASSPILAGGHNEQFF. Here the CDR3 DNA reads TGTGCCAGCAGCCCCATACTAGCGGGGGGTCACAATGAGCAGTTCTTC.

The chain has TRBV5-1 and TRBJ2-3, with D perhaps assigned TRBD1 or TRBD2 (6 bases each). The V end was cut by 4 bases, the J end by 2 bases, with 20 bases between. Germline V gives CDR1 SGHRS, CDR2 YFSETQ. The CDR3 sequence is 17 residues long. The CDR3 loop reads CASSLYALRDNTDTQYF. DNA for the CDR3: TGCGCCAGCAGCCTTTACGCATTGCGGGACAACACAGATACGCAGTATTTT.

This clonotype turned up a few times. The V and J genes are TRBV20-1 and TRBJ2-7, with D tentatively TRBD2 (5 bases). CDR1 DFQATT and CDR2 SNEGSKA come from the germline V gene (reference sequence). The V end was cut by 6 bases, the J end by 0 bases, with 9 bases between. The CDR3 contains 12 residues. The CDR3 sequence is CSAGAPSYEQYF. For the CDR3, the DNA is TGCAGTGCGGGAGCTCCCTCCTACGAGCAGTACTTC.

A remark on this clonotype: A much larger clone lies one base from this, so it may be a read error. The chain has TRBV15 and TRBJ2-7, with D tentatively TRBD2 (5 bases). CDR1 LNHNV and CDR2 YYDKDF come from the germline V gene (reference sequence). The CDR3 is 15 amino acids. The CDR3 sequence is CATSRDRRLLDERYF. CDR3 sequence (DNA): TGTGCCACCAGCAGAGATCGAAGGCTACTAGACGAGCGGTACTTC.

By share, this clonotype counts as medium-sized. The gene calls are TRBV29-1 and TRBJ2-1, with 8 bases matching TRBD2. Germline loops: CDR1 SQVTM, CDR2 ANQGSEA. The CDR3 loop spans 13 amino acids. V shed 3 bases and J 8 bases; nucleotides not matched to a gene: 6. CDR3 in DNA: TGCAGCGTTGACGGGAGGGCCATCGATGAGCAGTTCTTC. It encodes CSVDGRAIDEQFF.

The chain carries TRBV5-1 and TRBJ2-7; 7 bases match TRBD1. V lost 4 bases to trimming and J lost 3 bases; unmatched junction nucleotides: 7. CDR3 size: 14 residues. CDR1 and CDR2 from the germline V gene are SGHRS and YFSETQ. Here the CDR3 reads CASSPGQIFYEQYF. The DNA of the CDR3 is TGCGCCAGCAGCCCGGGACAGATTTTCTACGAGCAGTACTTC.

V and J are TRBV5-5 and TRBJ2-1, with 7 bases aligning to TRBD2. Unmatched junction bases numbered 10, after V lost 0 bases and J lost 7 bases. Per the germline V gene, CDR1 is SGHKS and CDR2 is YYEKEE (reference sequence). This CDR3 has 16 residues. This chain's CDR3 is CASSLVPGSGVNEQFF. CDR3 coding DNA: TGTGCCAGCAGCTTGGTCCCTGGCAGCGGGGTTAATGAGCAGTTCTTC. The entire variable domain, with the rest obtained from reference TRBV5-5 and TRBJ2-1, is as follows: DAGVTQSPTHLIKTRGQQVTLRCSPISGHKSVSWYQQVLGQGPQFIFQYYEKEERGRGNFPDRFSARQFPNYSSELNVNALLLGDSALYLCASSLVPGSGVNEQFFGPGTRLTVL.

This clonotype is a singleton in its sample. One end of the junction varies from germline; a read error may be responsible. The V and J genes are TRBV2 and TRBJ2-3; maybe TRBD1 (5 bases). Germline CDR1 reads SNHLY; CDR2 reads FYNNEI. The CDR3 totals 14 residues. The CDR3 loop is CTSSDGRNRTPQYF. The CDR3 DNA sequence: TGTACCAGCAGCGACGGCCGGAACAGGACGCCGCAGTATTTT.

The genes are TRBV10-3 and TRBJ2-6; D perhaps matches TRBD2 (6 bases). The germline V gene encodes CDR1 ENHRY and CDR2 SYGVKD. The germline V and J ends were trimmed by 3 bases and 4 bases, with 10 bases remaining between them. The CDR3 is made up of 15 amino acids. CDR3 amino acids: CAISDGRMGANVLTF. CDR3 DNA: TGTGCCATCAGTGACGGGAGAATGGGGGCCAACGTCCTGACTTTC.

The sample holds many counts of this clonotype. One end of the junction varies from germline; a read error may be responsible. The chain combines TRBV7-9 with TRBJ1-2; D not certain. The CDR3 covers 11 residues. Germline V lookup: CDR1 SEHNR, CDR2 FQNEAQ (reference sequence). The CDR3 sequence: CASSFAPEAQF. The CDR3 bases are TGTGCCAGCAGCTTTGCACCGGAGGCACAATTC.

This clonotype appeared a few times. Here the CDR3 reads CASSAGTTQETQYF. CDR3 coding DNA: TGTGCCAGCAGCGCCGGGACAACTCAAGAGACCCAGTACTTC. The rearrangement uses TRBV9 and TRBJ2-5; D is perhaps TRBD1 (6 bases). Trimming pared 3 bases from V and 2 bases from J, leaving 11 bases between. Germline V gene sequence: CDR1 SGDLS, CDR2 YYNGEE. The CDR3 runs to 14 residues.

This clonotype was seen a handful of times. This sequence joins TRBV3-1 and TRBJ1-6, with no clear D. The CDR3 loop spans 14 amino acids. The V end lost 0 bases, the J end lost 7 bases, and 7 bases lay between the germline ends. CDR1 and CDR2 (germline): LGHDT, YNNKEL (reference sequence). CDR3 sequence: CASSQDYGNSPLHF. The CDR3, as DNA: TGTGCCAGCAGCCAAGATTACGGCAATTCACCCCTCCACTTT.

As for this clonotype: One end of the junction varies from germline; a read error may be responsible. This chain links TRBV27 with TRBJ2-2; D is uncertain. The CDR3 length is 12 residues. From germline, CDR1 is MNHEY and CDR2 SMNVEV (reference sequence). The CDR3 bases are TGTGCCTGCAGTTTATCGAACGGGGAGCTGTTTTTT. Translated, it gives CACSLSNGELFF.

The table lists this clonotype with a few counts. The chain is built from TRBV5-1 and TRBJ2-2, with D perhaps TRBD2 (6 bases). Germline CDR1 reads SGHRS; CDR2 reads YFSETQ. The CDR3 is made up of 13 amino acids. V lost 8 bases and J lost 1, with 9 bases in between. CDR3 sequence: CASRDLNTGELFF. The CDR3 nucleotides are TGCGCCAGTAGGGACTTGAACACCGGGGAGCTGTTTTTT.

This clonotype was seen repeatedly, ten times or more. The CDR3 DNA sequence: TGTGCCATCAGCCAGGGGGCTTTAGAGACCCAGTACTTC. Protein product: CAISQGALETQYF. V and J are TRBV10-3 and TRBJ2-5; 8 nucleotides align to TRBD1. This CDR3 is built from 13 residues. Germline assignment: CDR1 ENHRY and CDR2 SYGVKD. With V trimmed by 6 bases and J by 4 bases, 4 bases remained unmatched.

This clonotype appeared a single time. The V gene is TRBV20-1, the J gene TRBJ2-4; tentatively, D is TRBD1 or TRBD2 (5 bases each). The CDR3 is made up of 20 amino acids. Trimming took 5 bases from V and 1 from J, leaving 30 bases between them. Germline V gives CDR1 DFQATT, CDR2 SNEGSKA (reference sequence). The DNA of the CDR3 is TGCAGTGCTTCGAATTCCGGGACCGCACTCCCATGGGGGGCCAAAAACATTCAGTACTTC. Residues: CSASNSGTALPWGAKNIQYF.

This clonotype was detected ten times or more. The chain couples TRBV20-1 to TRBJ2-5; D possibly uses TRBD1 or TRBD2 (5 bases each). This CDR3 spans 15 amino acids. The V and J ends lost 3 bases and 2 bases respectively, with 16 bases between them. The germline V gene has CDR1 DFQATT and CDR2 SNEGSKA (reference sequence). The CDR3 loop is CSASQGAAPQETQYF. The CDR3 coding sequence is TGCAGTGCTAGTCAGGGAGCGGCCCCACAAGAGACCCAGTACTTC.

To note about this clonotype: One junction end disagrees with the germline gene, perhaps due to a read error. The chain has TRBV5-1 and TRBJ2-7; weak D call: TRBD2 (6 bases). From germline, CDR1 is SGHRS and CDR2 YFSETQ. The length of the CDR3 is 14 residues. In nucleotides, the CDR3 is TGCACCAGCAGCTTGCCGGGAGCTTCCTACGAGCAGTACTTC. Residues: CTSSLPGASYEQYF.

This clonotype showed up many times. This chain joins TRBV4-1 and TRBJ2-1, with 9 bases identical to TRBD2. The CDR3 length is 14 residues. The trim removed 3 bases at V and 7 bases at J, leaving 4 bases unmatched. Germline values: CDR1 MGHRA, CDR2 YSYEKL. CDR3 coding DNA: TGCGCCAGCAGCCACCGGCTAGCGGGAAATGAGCAGTTCTTC. Its protein is CASSHRLAGNEQFF.

This sequence joins TRBV4-1 and TRBJ2-5, with TRBD1 as a possible D gene (5 bases). Germline lookup yields CDR1 MGHRA and CDR2 YSYEKL. V shed 3 bases and J shed 1 base, with 9 bases lying between them. CDR3 length: 14 amino acids. CDR3 bases: TGCGCCAGCAGCCAGGAGACAGTCCAAGAGACCCAGTACTTC. Encoded protein: CASSQETVQETQYF.

The rearrangement joins TRBV30 to TRBJ1-2, with D perhaps TRBD1 (6 bases). The CDR3 has 13 amino acids. Trimming left V 0 bases short and J 5 bases short, with 10 bases between. CDR1 is GTSNPN and CDR2 is SVGIG in the germline V gene (reference sequence). The CDR3 DNA sequence: TGTGCCTGGAGTGTAGGGCAGGGGTATGGCTACACCTTC. Translated, it gives CAWSVGQGYGYTF.

The table lists this clonotype with a few counts. This chain links TRBV7-2 with TRBJ1-2, with TRBD1 as a possible D gene (6 bases). The CDR3 loop spans 15 amino acids. Germline V gene data show CDR1 as SGHTA and CDR2 as FQGNSA. The ends were cut back, 1 base at V and 0 bases at J, with 9 bases in the middle. This CDR3 reads CASSLVTGSNYGYTF. The CDR3 DNA sequence: TGTGCCAGCAGCTTAGTGACAGGATCTAACTATGGCTACACCTTC.

The J gene is TRBJ2-2, the V gene TRBV4-2; a weak D match, TRBD1 (6 bases). CDR1 is LGHNA and CDR2 is YNFKEQ in the germline V gene. Between the trimmed V and J ends, which lost 0 bases and 4 bases, there was a span of 15 bases. The CDR3 contains 17 residues. The CDR3 nucleotides are TGTGCCAGCAGCCAAGATAACCGCGTCAGGGGCACCGGGGAGCTGTTTTTT. This translates into CASSQDNRVRGTGELFF.

The chain uses TRBV11-2 and TRBJ2-5; D gene uncertain. Trimming took 0 bases from V and 5 from J, leaving 16 bases between them. In germline, CDR1 is SGHAT, CDR2 FQNNGV. This CDR3 has 16 residues. The CDR3: CASSLEGYPTVETQYF. The DNA for the CDR3 is TGTGCCAGCAGCTTAGAGGGTTATCCCACTGTGGAGACCCAGTACTTC.

V gene TRBV4-1 combines with J gene TRBJ2-2; perhaps TRBD2 as D (5 bases). Germline V lookup: CDR1 MGHRA, CDR2 YSYEKL. V was clipped by 7 bases and J by 0 bases, with 12 bases between them. CDR3 length equals 15 residues. The CDR3 DNA follows: TGCGCCAGCAACCTAGCTGTGACGAACACCGGGGAGCTGTTTTTT. It yields the protein CASNLAVTNTGELFF.

This clonotype was counted a few times. This CDR3 is CSANPGQNSPLHF. The CDR3 DNA follows: TGCAGTGCAAATCCCGGACAGAATTCACCCCTCCACTTT. The chain recombines TRBV20-1 with TRBJ1-6; tentative D call: TRBD1 (6 bases). The CDR3 is made up of 13 amino acids. Between the trimmed V and J ends, which lost 6 bases and 7 bases, there was a span of 13 bases. The germline V gene has CDR1 DFQATT and CDR2 SNEGSKA (reference sequence).

This clonotype occurred a few times. J is TRBJ2-1 and V is TRBV7-2; 8 bases fit TRBD1. The V segment lost 5 bases and the J segment 5 bases; nucleotides outside the gene matches: 8. The length of the CDR3 is 15 residues. Germline V gene sequence: CDR1 SGHTA, CDR2 FQGNSA. As DNA, the CDR3 is TGTGCCAGCAGCCTAGGACAGGGTTGGCACAATGAGCAGTTCTTC. It encodes CASSLGQGWHNEQFF.